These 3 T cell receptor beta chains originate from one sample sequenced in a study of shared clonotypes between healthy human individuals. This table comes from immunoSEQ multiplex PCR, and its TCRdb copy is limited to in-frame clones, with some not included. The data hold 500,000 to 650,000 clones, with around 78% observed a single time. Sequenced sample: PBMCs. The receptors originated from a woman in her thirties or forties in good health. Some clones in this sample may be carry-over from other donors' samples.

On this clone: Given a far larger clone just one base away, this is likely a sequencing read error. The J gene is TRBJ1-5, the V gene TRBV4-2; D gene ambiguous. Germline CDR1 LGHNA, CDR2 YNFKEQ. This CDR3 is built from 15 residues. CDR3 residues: CTSSQEFSGVDPQHF. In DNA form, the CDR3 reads TGTACCAGCAGCCAAGAGTTCTCCGGGGTCGATCCCCAGCATTTT.

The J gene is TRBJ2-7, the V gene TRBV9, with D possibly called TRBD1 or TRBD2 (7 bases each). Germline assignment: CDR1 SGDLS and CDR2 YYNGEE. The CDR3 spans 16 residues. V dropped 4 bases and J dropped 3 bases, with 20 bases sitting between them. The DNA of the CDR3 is TGTGCCAGCAGCCCCCAGGGGGGGCCGCAAAACTACGAGCAGTACTTC. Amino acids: CASSPQGGPQNYEQYF.

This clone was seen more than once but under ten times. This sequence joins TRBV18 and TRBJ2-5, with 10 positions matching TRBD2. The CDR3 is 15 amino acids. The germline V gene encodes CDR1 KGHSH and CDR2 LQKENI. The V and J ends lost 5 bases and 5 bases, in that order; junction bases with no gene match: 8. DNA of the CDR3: TGTGCCAGCTCAACTAAGCGGGAGGGCCGGGAGACCCAGTACTTC. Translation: CASSTKREGRETQYF. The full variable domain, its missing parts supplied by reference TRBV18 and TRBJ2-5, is NAGVMQNPRHLVRRRGQEARLRCSPMKGHSHVYWYRQLPEEGLKFMVYLQKENIIDESGMPKERFSAEFPKEGPSILRIQQVVRGDSAAYFCASSTKREGRETQYFGPGTRLLVL.